Listed here are 20 T cell receptor beta chains from one sample, sequenced in a study of T-cell memory formation after mild COVID-19. TCRdb re-analysed the 5' RACE reads in MiXCR, keeping a single row per CDR3 protein. This table holds roughly 450,000 distinct CDR3 sequences, about a sixth found once. The sequenced sample was PBMCs or a T cell subset sorted from them (not recorded which). Every receptor here comes from a man between 18 and 29 years old who had mild COVID-19 (a few samples of this study predate the infection). Cell type and time point are not known.

The chain uses TRBV7-2 and TRBJ2-2, with a possible D match to TRBD1 (5 bases). CDR1 and CDR2 (germline): SGHTA, FQGNSA. The CDR3 extends over 15 amino acids. Between the trimmed V and J ends, which lost 5 bases and 8 bases, there was a span of 18 bases. CDR3: CASSLLPQGSGELFF. In DNA form, the CDR3 reads TGTGCCAGCAGCCTCCTACCTCAGGGCTCTGGGGAGCTGTTTTTT.

The chain combines TRBV7-8 with TRBJ2-2, with 10 nucleotides matching TRBD1. Trimming cost V 1 base and J 5 bases; bases outside gene matches: 1. The germline V gene has CDR1 SGHVS and CDR2 FQNEAQ. The CDR3 has 15 amino acids. The CDR3 nucleotides are TGTGCCAGCAGCTTAGTGGGACAGGGGACCGGGGAGCTGTTTTTT. Protein sequence: CASSLVGQGTGELFF.

V usage is TRBV6-5 and J usage is TRBJ1-2, with unresolved D. The CDR3 has 15 amino acids. V dropped 2 bases and J dropped 4 bases, with 14 bases sitting between them. Germline assignment: CDR1 MNHEY and CDR2 SVGAGI. CDR3 nucleotides: TGTGCCAGCAGTTACAGTTCAGGATCTTTCTATGGCTACACCTTC. This sequence encodes CASSYSSGSFYGYTF.

The genes are TRBV2 and TRBJ2-3, with a weak D call TRBD1 (6 bases). The CDR3 loop spans 13 amino acids. V was trimmed by 8 bases and J by 6 bases, leaving 15 bases between them. CDR1 SNHLY and CDR2 FYNNEI come from the germline V gene. In DNA form, the CDR3 reads TGTGCCAGCCACATATCAAGGGGGGATACGCAGTATTTT. This gives the protein CASHISRGDTQYF.

The sample holds a few counts of this clonotype. The chain recombines TRBV7-2 with TRBJ2-1, with 11 positions matching TRBD2. CDR3 length: 14 amino acids. CDR1 is SGHTA and CDR2 is FQGNSA in the germline V gene. The trim removed 1 base at V and 8 bases at J, leaving 1 base unmatched. The CDR3 nucleotides are TGTGCCAGCAGCTTAGAACTAGCGGGGGATGAGCAGTTCTTC. Amino acids: CASSLELAGDEQFF.

This clonotype was detected ten times or more. The gene calls are TRBV4-1 and TRBJ2-3; D call uncertain. The CDR3 extends over 13 amino acids. Trimming cost V 5 bases and J 0 bases, with 6 bases left between them. Per the germline V gene, CDR1 is MGHRA and CDR2 is YSYEKL. The CDR3 DNA reads as TGCGCCAGCAGCTTTCCTAGCACAGATACGCAGTATTTT. Translating it yields CASSFPSTDTQYF.

This clonotype occurred a few times. The gene calls are TRBV7-2 and TRBJ2-3; 8 bases are shared with TRBD2. CDR3 length equals 15 residues. The V and J ends lost 0 bases and 4 bases, in that order; junction bases with no gene match: 3. CDR1 SGHTA and CDR2 FQGNSA come from the germline V gene. CDR3 residues: CASSLAGGAPDTQYF. The CDR3 bases are TGTGCCAGCAGCTTAGCCGGGGGGGCTCCAGATACGCAGTATTTT.

The rearrangement links TRBV28 to TRBJ2-7; 9 positions agree with TRBD1. The trim removed 8 bases at V and 2 bases at J, leaving 7 bases unmatched. This CDR3 has 14 amino acids. The germline V gene encodes CDR1 MDHEN and CDR2 SYDVKM. CDR3 residues: CASEQGARTYEQYV. CDR3 DNA sequence: TGTGCCAGCGAACAGGGGGCAAGGACCTACGAGCAGTACGTC.

This clonotype was seen more than once but under ten times. This chain joins TRBV5-6 and TRBJ1-1; D call uncertain. V gave up 4 bases and J gave up 7 bases, with 14 bases separating them. Germline CDR1 reads SGHDT; CDR2 reads YYEEEE. CDR3 length: 13 amino acids. The CDR3 region has the DNA TGTGCCAGCAGCCAGACCTACCCGAGTGAAGCTTTCTTT. Its protein product is CASSQTYPSEAFF.

The chain uses TRBV20-1 and TRBJ1-5; D not resolved. Trimming pared 6 bases from V and 2 bases from J, leaving 14 bases between. Germline V gene sequence: CDR1 DFQATT, CDR2 SNEGSKA (reference sequence). This CDR3 is 14 amino acids long. The CDR3 here is CSAVRGVGNQPQHF. The CDR3 region has the DNA TGCAGTGCGGTGCGCGGGGTTGGCAATCAGCCCCAGCATTTT.

This clonotype was detected only a few times. This chain links TRBV7-2 with TRBJ1-5; 7 nucleotides line up with TRBD1. The CDR3 covers 13 residues. The germline V gene encodes CDR1 SGHTA and CDR2 FQGNSA. The J segment lost 6 bases and the V segment lost 10 bases, leaving 9 bases of the junction unmatched. The CDR3 here is CATTRQGGQPQHF. In DNA, the CDR3 is TGTGCCACTACCCGACAGGGCGGTCAGCCCCAGCATTTT.

The rearrangement joins TRBV7-3 to TRBJ1-1, with 7 positions matching TRBD1. Germline trimming cut 5 bases from V and 1 base from J; bases unmatched to any gene: 4. The CDR3 extends over 14 amino acids. Germline V gives CDR1 SGHTA, CDR2 FQGTGA. CDR3 sequence reads: CASSQGQSNTEAFF. As DNA, the CDR3 is TGTGCCAGCAGCCAGGGACAGTCGAACACTGAAGCTTTCTTT.

This clonotype was observed a handful of times. This chain links TRBV28 with TRBJ1-2; D ambiguous. V lost 9 bases and J 1 base, leaving 3 bases between the germline ends. Germline CDR1 MDHEN, CDR2 SYDVKM. The CDR3 runs 10 residues. For the CDR3, the DNA is TGTGCCAGTTGTAACTATGGCTACACCTTC. Translation: CASCNYGYTF.

This clonotype has more than one count but fewer than ten. The chain combines TRBV6-5 with TRBJ1-1; 7 nucleotides agree with TRBD1. The CDR3 is 13 residues long. The junction had 7 bases not matched to a gene; V was cut back by 7 bases and J by 5 bases. Germline CDR1 is MNHEY and CDR2 is SVGAGI. Here the CDR3 reads CASIQGGGTEAFF. The DNA of the CDR3 is TGTGCCAGCATTCAAGGGGGCGGAACTGAAGCTTTCTTT.

A remark on this clonotype: A much larger clone differs by one base, so this may be a read error. This rearrangement joins TRBV6-2 or TRBV6-3 to TRBJ1-4, with D possibly being TRBD1 (5 bases). Per the germline V gene, CDR1 is MNHEY and CDR2 is SVGEGT. V gave up 7 bases and J gave up 5 bases, with 14 bases separating them. The CDR3 spans 14 residues. The CDR3 reads CASTQGRENEKLFF. As DNA, the CDR3 is TGTGCCAGCACCCAGGGACGTGAGAATGAAAAACTGTTTTTT.

A few counts support this clonotype. V gene TRBV7-2 combines with J gene TRBJ2-3, with TRBD1 matching 10 bases. V was pared by 5 bases and J by 1 base, with 6 bases of the junction left unmatched. The V gene's germline CDR1 is SGHTA and CDR2 FQGNSA. The CDR3 is made up of 16 amino acids. CDR3 nucleotide sequence: TGTGCCAGCAGCGTCCGACAGGGGGCGGGCACAGATACGCAGTATTTT. Translation gives CASSVRQGAGTDTQYF.

A few counts support this clonotype. The J gene is TRBJ2-1, the V gene TRBV20-1, with TRBD2 matching over 14 bases. V was pared by 6 bases and J by 4 bases, with 5 bases of the junction left unmatched. The germline V gene has CDR1 DFQATT and CDR2 SNEGSKA (reference sequence). The CDR3 sequence is 15 residues long. The CDR3 protein is CSARLAGGPYNEQFF. CDR3 bases: TGCAGTGCGAGACTAGCGGGGGGGCCTTACAATGAGCAGTTCTTC.

This clonotype showed up just a few times. This rearrangement joins TRBV3-1 to TRBJ2-5, with 8 nucleotides matching TRBD1. V shed 3 bases and J 7 bases; nucleotides not matched to a gene: 4. The germline gives CDR1 LGHDT, CDR2 YNNKEL (reference sequence). The CDR3 has 13 amino acids. CDR3 region: CASSQPGGATQYF. CDR3 in DNA: TGTGCCAGCAGCCAGCCAGGGGGCGCGACCCAGTACTTC.

The sample holds a few counts of this clonotype. The rearrangement joins TRBV7-2 to TRBJ2-1, with 9 bases matching TRBD1. Trimming at V came to 4 bases and at J to 7 bases, leaving 8 bases not matched to a gene. The CDR3 spans 15 residues. The germline CDR1 and CDR2 sequences are SGHTA and FQGNSA. This CDR3 reads CASSSDRGGYNEQFF. In nucleotides, the CDR3 is TGTGCCAGCAGCTCCGACAGGGGGGGATATAATGAGCAGTTCTTC. The full variable domain, rest sourced from reference TRBV7-2 and TRBJ2-1, is GAGVSQSPSNKVTEKGKDVELRCDPISGHTALYWYRQSLGQGLEFLIYFQGNSAPDKSGLPSDRFSAERTGGSVSTLTIQRTQQEDSAVYLCASSSDRGGYNEQFFGPGTRLTVL.

The chain links TRBV7-9 to TRBJ2-1, with D unresolved. V lost 5 bases and J 3 bases, leaving 11 bases between the germline ends. The CDR3 extends over 14 amino acids. Looked up from germline, CDR1 is SEHNR and CDR2 is FQNEAQ (reference sequence). CDR3: CASSPRTDYNEQFF. CDR3 nucleotide sequence: TGTGCCAGCAGCCCACGGACGGACTACAATGAGCAGTTCTTC.